This T cell receptor (beta chain) was captured by sequencing in a study of cytomegalovirus exposure and HLA in healthy donors. At the level of the study: The early release's HLA-typed donors yielded tens of millions of unique TCRs.

Amplification used 60 Vbeta primers and 13 Jbeta primers. Clones were read by immunoSEQ multiplex PCR, and TCRdb kept only the in-frame ones, dropping some. The sample lists some 150,000 clones; about 72% were seen once. Participants comprised healthy donors of bone marrow. Study-level findings and limits: When a later analysis compared HLA-associated TCR beta chains with equally common others, the HLA-associated chains turned out to be more clonally expanded and to have lower generation probabilities. According to the study, roughly 180 TCR beta chains were cytomegalovirus-associated.

Notes on this clone: Its antigen is not known.

The clonotype was recovered from a human donor in good health. The sample taken for sequencing was PBMCs.

The DNA for the CDR3 is TGCGCCAGCAGCTTGAAAGGGGACACTGAAGCTTTCTTT. Translated: CASSLKGDTEAFF. V is TRBV5-1 and J is TRBJ1-1; perhaps TRBD1 as D (5 bases). Germline V gene lookup returns CDR1 SGHRS and CDR2 YFSETQ. The CDR3 has 13 residues. Trimming cost V 1 base and J 3 bases, with 7 bases left between them.